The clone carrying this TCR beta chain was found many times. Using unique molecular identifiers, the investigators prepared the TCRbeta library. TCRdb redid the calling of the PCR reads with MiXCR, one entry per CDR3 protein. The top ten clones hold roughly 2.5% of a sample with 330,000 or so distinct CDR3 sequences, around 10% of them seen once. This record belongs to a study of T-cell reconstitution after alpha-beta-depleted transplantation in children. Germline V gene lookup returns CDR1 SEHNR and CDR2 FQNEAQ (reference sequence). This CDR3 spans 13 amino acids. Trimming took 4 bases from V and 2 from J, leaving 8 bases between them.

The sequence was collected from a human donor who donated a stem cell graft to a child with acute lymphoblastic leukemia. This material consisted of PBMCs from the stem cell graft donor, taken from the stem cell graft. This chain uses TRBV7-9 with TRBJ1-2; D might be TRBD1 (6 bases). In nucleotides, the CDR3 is TGTGCCAGCAGCTATCAGGGGAACTATGGCTACACCTTC. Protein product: CASSYQGNYGYTF.